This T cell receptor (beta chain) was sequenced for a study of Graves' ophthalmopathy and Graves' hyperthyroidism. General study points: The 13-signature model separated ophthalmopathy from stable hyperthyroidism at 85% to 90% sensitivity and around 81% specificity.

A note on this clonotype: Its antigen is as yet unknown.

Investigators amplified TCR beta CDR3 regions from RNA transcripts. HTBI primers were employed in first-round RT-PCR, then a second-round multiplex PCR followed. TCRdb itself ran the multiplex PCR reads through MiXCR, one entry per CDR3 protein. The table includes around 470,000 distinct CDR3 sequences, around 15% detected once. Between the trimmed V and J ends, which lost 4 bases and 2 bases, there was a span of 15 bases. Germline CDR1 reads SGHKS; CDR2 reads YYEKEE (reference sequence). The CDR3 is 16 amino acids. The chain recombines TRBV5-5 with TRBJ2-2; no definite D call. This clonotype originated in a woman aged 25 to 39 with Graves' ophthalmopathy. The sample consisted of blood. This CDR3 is CASSLAWVSNTGELFF. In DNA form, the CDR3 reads TGTGCCAGCAGCCTTGCTTGGGTCAGCAACACCGGGGAGCTGTTTTTT.